This T cell receptor (beta chain) was identified during a study of cytomegalovirus exposure and HLA in healthy donors. General study points: More than 15,000 TCR beta sequences were associated with HLA alleles at 0.05 false discovery rate in a later analysis. Most subjects had HLA-A and HLA-B alleles reportedly predicted accurately by TCR beta sequences. Later findings reportedly placed an Asian-associated ancestry cluster below the approximately 670-donor mean for N-insertions.

The CDR3 is 16 amino acids. Germline loops: CDR1 MNHEY, CDR2 SMNVEV (reference sequence). Unmatched junction bases numbered 6, after V lost 5 bases and J lost 0 bases. Amplification used 60 Vbeta primers and 13 Jbeta primers. The assay was immunoSEQ multiplex PCR, and TCRdb's table has in-frame clones only and misses some. The table shows about 180,000 clones, with roughly 79% occurring only once. This clone was counted between two and nine times. Its antigen is undetermined. The chain combines TRBV27 with TRBJ2-1; 8 positions match TRBD2. The receptor was derived from a young woman in good health and CMV-seropositive. Sequenced material: PBMCs. CDR3 residues: CASSIYGGASYNEQFF. DNA of the CDR3: TGTGCCAGCAGTATCTACGGGGGGGCCTCCTACAATGAGCAGTTCTTC.